These 21 T cell receptor beta chains came from one sample sequenced in a study of PD-1 blockade in classical Hodgkin lymphoma. No patient escaped relapse after autologous stem cell transplantation, and brentuximab vedotin exposure varied. Clones were sequenced by immunoSEQ multiplex PCR, and TCRdb holds only the in-frame ones, with some missing. In the table there are over 50,000 clones, roughly 80% of which are singletons. This specimen was peripheral blood mononuclear cells (PBMCs), taken at baseline. The receptors come from a human donor with classical Hodgkin lymphoma.

This clone was seen a single time. The chain has TRBV19 and TRBJ1-3; unclear D gene. CDR3 size: 14 residues. V was cut by 3 bases and J by 1 base, with 7 bases left in between. Looked up from germline, CDR1 is LNHDA and CDR2 is SQIVND (reference sequence). The DNA of the CDR3 is TGTGCCAGTAGTATTGGATTATCTGGAAACACCATATATTTT. Amino acid sequence: CASSIGLSGNTIYF. Full variable domain (remainder filled in from reference TRBV19 and TRBJ1-3): DGGITQSPKYLFRKEGQNVTLSCEQNLNHDAMYWYRQDPGQGLRLIYYSQIVNDFQKGDIAEGYSVSREKKESFPLTVTSAQKNPTAFYLCASSIGLSGNTIYFGEGSWLTVV.

The chain recombines TRBV29-1 with TRBJ1-2; possible D gene TRBD1, 6 bases. Trimming pared 3 bases from V and 4 bases from J, leaving 9 bases between. This CDR3 comprises 12 residues. CDR1 and CDR2 (germline): SQVTM, ANQGSEA. The CDR3 DNA reads as TGCAGCGTTGAGGGGGCTTCCTATGGCTACACCTTC. This codes for CSVEGASYGYTF.

This clone came up a few times. This chain uses TRBV2 with TRBJ1-2; no reliable D call. Germline V gives CDR1 SNHLY, CDR2 FYNNEI. V dropped 3 bases and J dropped 5 bases, with 1 base sitting between them. The CDR3 runs to 10 residues. The CDR3 region has the DNA TGTGCCAGCAGTGATTATGGCTACACCTTC. It yields the protein CASSDYGYTF.

CDR3: CASSFETARGNTIYF. In nucleotides, the CDR3 is TGTGCCAGCAGCTTCGAGACGGCTCGGGGGAACACCATATATTTT. The chain has TRBV5-6 and TRBJ1-3, with a weak D call TRBD1 (5 bases). Germline V gene sequence: CDR1 SGHDT, CDR2 YYEEEE. The CDR3 totals 15 residues. Trimming removed 2 bases from V and 7 bases from J, with 16 bases in between.

The J gene is TRBJ2-1, the V gene TRBV7-8, with TRBD2 matching 9 bases. The CDR3 has 13 amino acids. The J segment lost 15 bases and the V segment lost 3 bases, leaving 9 bases of the junction unmatched. The V gene's germline CDR1 is SGHVS and CDR2 FQNEAQ. CDR3 in DNA: TGTGCCAGCAGCTTGATTGGCGGGAGGGAGGTGTTCTTC. Encoded protein: CASSLIGGREVFF.

The CDR3 here is CASSQGTSYEQYV. The CDR3 nucleotides read TGTGCCAGCAGCCAGGGGACCTCCTACGAGCAGTACGTC. V usage is TRBV14 and J usage is TRBJ2-7, with D perhaps being TRBD1 or TRBD2 (5 bases each). The CDR3 has 13 amino acids. Germline V gene sequence: CDR1 SGHDN, CDR2 FVKESK. Trimming removed 3 bases from V and 0 bases from J, with 6 bases in between.

In regard to this clone: A read error may produce the germline difference seen at one junction end. CDR3 in DNA: TGTGCCATCACCGCTGACAGCAATCAGTCCCAGCATTTT. This translates into CAITADSNQSQHF. The chain employs TRBV10-3 and TRBJ1-5; D possibly corresponds to TRBD1 (5 bases). The length of the CDR3 is 13 residues. Germline V gene data show CDR1 as ENHRY and CDR2 as SYGVKD.

Here the CDR3 DNA reads TGTGCCAGCAGCCTCCACTTGGGGCGGGAGTCCCACTACGAGCAGTACTTC. It codes for CASSLHLGRESHYEQYF. V and J are TRBV11-3 and TRBJ2-7; TRBD2 agrees at 7 bases. V was pared by 5 bases and J by 3 bases, with 16 bases of the junction left unmatched. Germline CDR1 reads SGHNT; CDR2 reads YENEEA. The CDR3 sequence is 17 residues long.

The chain is built from TRBV19 and TRBJ1-6, with 7 bases aligning to TRBD1. With 8 bases clipped from V and 9 bases from J, the junction kept 7 bases outside the gene matches. This CDR3 region has 13 residues. Per the germline V gene, CDR1 is LNHDA and CDR2 is SQIVND (reference sequence). This CDR3 reads CASRDREASPLHF. The CDR3 DNA sequence: TGTGCCAGTCGAGACAGGGAGGCTTCACCCCTCCACTTT.

This clone was seen a single time. The gene calls are TRBV5-4 and TRBJ2-1; D may match TRBD1 or TRBD2 (5 bases each). V was cut by 5 bases and J by 4 bases, with 19 bases left in between. Germline V gene sequence: CDR1 SGHNT, CDR2 YYREEE (reference sequence). The CDR3 runs to 16 residues. CDR3 bases: TGTGCCAGCAGTCCAAATCTAGGGGCGGGTTACAATGAGCAGTTCTTC. Protein: CASSPNLGAGYNEQFF.

This chain joins TRBV5-1 and TRBJ2-1, with D tentatively TRBD1 (7 bases). The CDR3 extends over 15 amino acids. Germline V CDR1 and CDR2: SGHRS, YFSETQ. V lost 5 bases and J 2 bases, leaving 14 bases between the germline ends. The CDR3 DNA is TGCGCCAGCAGGCAGGAGGGGGCCGCCTACAATGAGCAGTTCTTC. This translates into CASRQEGAAYNEQFF.

This chain links TRBV7-8 with TRBJ2-3; D possibly corresponds to TRBD2 (6 bases). The CDR3 is made up of 15 amino acids. From germline, CDR1 is SGHVS and CDR2 FQNEAQ. V gave up 5 bases and J gave up 0 bases, with 12 bases separating them. The CDR3 here is CASSPQRVSTDTQYF. Written as DNA, the CDR3 is TGTGCCAGCAGCCCGCAGCGGGTTAGCACAGATACGCAGTATTTT.

The chain links TRBV30 to TRBJ2-7; no firm D call. Germline V gene sequence: CDR1 GTSNPN, CDR2 SVGIG (reference sequence). V lost 1 base to trimming and J lost 0 bases, with 7 bases between them. There are 13 residues in the CDR3. In DNA, the CDR3 is TGTGCCTGGAGTGACGGGTACTCCTACGAGCAGTACTTC. This codes for CAWSDGYSYEQYF.

On this clone: One end of the junction is discordant with germline, which a read error may explain. The J gene is TRBJ1-2, the V gene TRBV4-1, with 12 bases aligning to TRBD1. Germline CDR1 is MGHRA and CDR2 is YSYEKL. The CDR3 runs to 15 residues. This CDR3 reads CASSQDRQGQGAHSF. As DNA, the CDR3 is TGCGCCAGCAGCCAAGATCGGCAGGGACAGGGGGCCCATAGCTTC.

The rearrangement uses TRBV19 and TRBJ1-1; TRBD1 matches 8 bases. Trimming took 5 bases from V and 0 from J; bases not matched to a gene: 2. Germline loops: CDR1 LNHDA, CDR2 SQIVND (reference sequence). CDR3 length equals 14 residues. In DNA form, the CDR3 reads TGTGCCAGTAGTGCCAGGGGGCTGAACACTGAAGCTTTCTTT. It encodes CASSARGLNTEAFF.

The V gene is TRBV2, the J gene TRBJ2-1, with TRBD2 identical over 9 bases. V dropped 6 bases and J dropped 5; count of bases not matched to a gene: 14. Germline V gene lookup returns CDR1 SNHLY and CDR2 FYNNEI. The CDR3 contains 17 residues. CDR3 in amino acids: CASSLRASGDYDNEQFF. Here the CDR3 DNA reads TGTGCCAGCAGCTTAAGGGCTAGCGGGGACTACGACAATGAGCAGTTCTTC.

CDR3 protein: CASSLSPGSSYEQYF. The CDR3 bases are TGTGCCAGCAGCTTATCGCCGGGGAGCTCCTACGAGCAGTACTTC. The rearrangement joins TRBV7-8 to TRBJ2-7, with TRBD2 as a possible D gene (5 bases). The germline gives CDR1 SGHVS, CDR2 FQNEAQ. Trimming removed 2 bases at V and 0 bases at J, with 11 bases between. The CDR3 is 15 amino acids. The complete variable domain, with remaining parts taken from reference TRBV7-8 and TRBJ2-7, reads GAGVSQSPRYKVAKRGQDVALRCDPISGHVSLFWYQQALGQGPEFLTYFQNEAQLDKSGLPSDRFFAERPEGSVSTLKIQRTQQEDSAVYLCASSLSPGSSYEQYFGPGTRLTVT.

This chain's CDR3 is CASSRRDSRDTQYF. For the CDR3, the DNA is TGTGCCAGTAGTAGACGGGATTCGAGGGATACGCAGTATTTT. This sequence joins TRBV19 and TRBJ2-3, with D possibly matching TRBD2 (5 bases). Germline V lookup: CDR1 LNHDA, CDR2 SQIVND (reference sequence). This CDR3 has 14 amino acids. V lost 4 bases to trimming and J lost 6 bases, with 14 bases between them.

This chain connects TRBV6-6 to TRBJ1-1; D is perhaps TRBD1 (6 bases). V was clipped by 5 bases and J by 2 bases, with 12 bases between them. Germline V lookup: CDR1 MNHNY, CDR2 SVGAGI (reference sequence). This CDR3 has 14 amino acids. CDR3 residues: CASSPWTVNTEAFF. The DNA for the CDR3 is TGTGCCAGCAGTCCGTGGACAGTCAACACTGAAGCTTTCTTT.

The J gene is TRBJ2-2, the V gene TRBV19; TRBD2 might be the D (5 bases). The germline V gene has CDR1 LNHDA and CDR2 SQIVND (reference sequence). The germline V and J ends were trimmed by 8 bases and 3 bases, with 13 bases remaining between them. The CDR3 has 14 amino acids. Here the CDR3 DNA reads TGTGCCAGTCGGTCGGACTCCTACACCGGGGAGCTGTTTTTT. It encodes CASRSDSYTGELFF.

The rearrangement uses TRBV19 and TRBJ1-5, with D possibly being TRBD1 (5 bases). The V and J ends lost 5 bases and 1 base respectively, with 12 bases between them. Germline CDR1 and CDR2: LNHDA and SQIVND (reference sequence). This CDR3 is 15 amino acids long. The CDR3 here is CASSPRVLSNQPQHF. CDR3 nucleotides: TGTGCCAGTAGTCCCAGGGTATTGAGCAATCAGCCCCAGCATTTT. Variable domain in full (rest from reference TRBV19 and TRBJ1-5): DGGITQSPKYLFRKEGQNVTLSCEQNLNHDAMYWYRQDPGQGLRLIYYSQIVNDFQKGDIAEGYSVSREKKESFPLTVTSAQKNPTAFYLCASSPRVLSNQPQHFGDGTRLSIL.